This T cell receptor beta chain was sequenced for a study of blood T cell repertoires in COVID-19. Study in general: COVID-19 samples from acute and convalescent phases originated in the United States, Italy and Spain. Nucleic acid was either cDNA or gDNA, and it came from T cells, B-cell-depleted T cells, or PBMCs.

Source study methods: Amplifying reference gene primers gave estimates of nucleated cell counts. The repertoire was sequenced with immunoSEQ multiplex PCR; TCRdb's copy has only in-frame clones and lacks some. That table supplies the V and J calls and clone size; D and trimming were determined from the DNA. The sample carries approximately 150,000 clones, 65% to 80% recorded once. The specimen was peripheral blood. The origin of this receptor is a man aged 45-60 years with acute or convalescent COVID-19.

The CDR3 protein is CASSISDFYEQYF. The CDR3 DNA sequence: TGTGCCAGTAGTATATCGGACTTCTACGAGCAGTACTTC. This chain joins TRBV19 and TRBJ2-7; the D gene is possibly TRBD2 (5 bases). Trimming pared 2 bases from V and 3 bases from J, leaving 8 bases between. CDR1 is LNHDA and CDR2 is SQIVND in the germline V gene (reference sequence). The CDR3 loop spans 13 amino acids.